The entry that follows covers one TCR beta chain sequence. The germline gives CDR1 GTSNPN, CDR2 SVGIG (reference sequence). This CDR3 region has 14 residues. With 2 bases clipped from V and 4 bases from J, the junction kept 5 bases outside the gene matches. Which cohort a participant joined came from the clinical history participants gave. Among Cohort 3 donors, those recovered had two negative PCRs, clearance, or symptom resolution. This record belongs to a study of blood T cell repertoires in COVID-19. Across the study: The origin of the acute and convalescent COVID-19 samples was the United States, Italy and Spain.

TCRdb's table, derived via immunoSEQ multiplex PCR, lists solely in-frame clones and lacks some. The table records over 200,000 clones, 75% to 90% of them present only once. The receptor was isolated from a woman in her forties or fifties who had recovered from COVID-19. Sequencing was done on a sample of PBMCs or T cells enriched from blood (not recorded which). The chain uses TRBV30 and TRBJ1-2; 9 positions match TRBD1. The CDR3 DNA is TGTGCCTGGAGTCTGACAGGGGGAATCTATGGCTACACCTTC. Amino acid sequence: CAWSLTGGIYGYTF.